This TCR beta chain came from a study of blood T cell repertoires in COVID-19. On the study more broadly: The United States, Italy and Spain were the sources of the acute and convalescent COVID-19 samples. T cells, B-cell-depleted T cells, or PBMCs supplied cDNA or gDNA.

Germline-derived CDR1 and CDR2 are KGHSH and LQKENI. Trimming took 3 bases from V and 2 from J, leaving 8 bases between them. CDR3 length: 15 amino acids. Study processing details: Estimation of nucleated cell counts relied on the amplification of reference gene primers. Sequencing was performed with immunoSEQ multiplex PCR; in TCRdb, only in-frame clones are kept and a portion is missing. The V and J calls and the clone size are those of that table, but D and trimming were determined from the DNA. The sample has about 36,000 clones, 70% to 90% seen once. This chain connects TRBV18 to TRBJ1-6; perhaps TRBD1 as D (6 bases). The sequence derives from a human donor in a cohort sampled during active COVID-19. Sequenced sample: peripheral blood. The chain's CDR3 is CASSPRDTYNSPLHF. CDR3 DNA sequence: TGTGCCAGCTCACCGAGGGACACCTATAATTCACCCCTCCACTTT.